This T cell receptor (beta chain) was observed in a study of T cell repertoires in cytomegalovirus infection. About the research overall: Evidence of both CMV infection and a matching HLA type came from public TCR beta signatures.

Study observations and caveats: Frequencies of public TCR beta families were cumulated, and this identified carriers of CMV plus the relevant HLA. What dominated the ex vivo response were HLA-C-restricted CMV-specific TCR beta clonotypes.

The CDR3 loop spans 14 amino acids. Germline V gene data show CDR1 as SQVTM and CDR2 as ANQGSEA. J gave up 4 bases and V 4 bases, and 3 bases lay outside the gene matches. This clonotype was seen more than once but under ten times. The antigen is unknown. TCRdb re-analysed the reads in MiXCR, keeping a single row per CDR3 protein. The repertoire includes approximately 290,000 distinct CDR3 sequences, around 25% of them detected once, and around 14% sits in the top ten. The sequenced sample was PBMCs. The J gene is TRBJ2-2, the V gene TRBV29-1; 10 bases are shared with TRBD1. The source of this sequence is a human donor in good health (CMV status not recorded). Some clones in this sample may be carry-over from other donors' samples. CDR3 sequence reads: CSVVGTGATGELFF. As DNA, the CDR3 is TGCAGCGTTGTGGGGACAGGGGCCACCGGGGAGCTGTTTTTT.